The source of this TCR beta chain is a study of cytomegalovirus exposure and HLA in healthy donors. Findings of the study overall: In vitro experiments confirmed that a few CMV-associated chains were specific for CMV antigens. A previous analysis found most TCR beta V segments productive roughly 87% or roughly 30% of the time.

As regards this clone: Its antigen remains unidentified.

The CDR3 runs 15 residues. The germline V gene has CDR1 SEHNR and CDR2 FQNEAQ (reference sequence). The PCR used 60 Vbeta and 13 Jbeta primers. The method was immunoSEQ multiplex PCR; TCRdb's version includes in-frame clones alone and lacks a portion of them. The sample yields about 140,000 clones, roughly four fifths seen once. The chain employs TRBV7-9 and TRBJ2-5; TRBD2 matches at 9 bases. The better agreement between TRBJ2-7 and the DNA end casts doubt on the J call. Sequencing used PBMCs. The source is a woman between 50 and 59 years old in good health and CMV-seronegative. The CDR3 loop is CASSLGAGGAYEQYF. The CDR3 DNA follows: TGTGCCAGCAGCTTAGGAGCGGGGGGCGCCTACGAGCAGTACTTC.